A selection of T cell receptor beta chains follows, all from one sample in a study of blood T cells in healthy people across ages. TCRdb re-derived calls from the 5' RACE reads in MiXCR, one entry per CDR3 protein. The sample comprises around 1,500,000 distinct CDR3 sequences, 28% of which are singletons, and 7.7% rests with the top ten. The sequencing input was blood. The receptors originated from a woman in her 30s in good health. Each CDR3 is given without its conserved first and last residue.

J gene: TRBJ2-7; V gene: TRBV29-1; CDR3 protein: SGRDRETGEQY
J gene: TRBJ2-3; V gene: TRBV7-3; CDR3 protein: ASSLTGVGGDTQY
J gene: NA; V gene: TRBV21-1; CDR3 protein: ASSLGGQGPPEQY
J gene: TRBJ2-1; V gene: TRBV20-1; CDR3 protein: SARISSYNEQF
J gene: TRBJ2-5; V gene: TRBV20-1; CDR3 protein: SARRLVDETQY
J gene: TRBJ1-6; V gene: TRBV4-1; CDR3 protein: ASSQDYRGSPLH
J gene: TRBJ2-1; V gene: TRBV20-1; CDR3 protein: SARDSASGYYEQF
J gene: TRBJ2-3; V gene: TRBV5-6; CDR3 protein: ASSFVVGTDTQY
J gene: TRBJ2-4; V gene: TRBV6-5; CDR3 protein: ASSYSNRGPTGSRNEQY
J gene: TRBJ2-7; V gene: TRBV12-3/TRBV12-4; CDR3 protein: ASSYGREYLSYEQY
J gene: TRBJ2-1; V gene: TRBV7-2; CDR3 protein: ASSFQGPVNNEQF
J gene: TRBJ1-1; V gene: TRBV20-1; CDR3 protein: SARDRGQANTEAF
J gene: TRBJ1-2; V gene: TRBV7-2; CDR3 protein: ASSSTDRANYGYT
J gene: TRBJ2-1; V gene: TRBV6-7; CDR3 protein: ASSSLPGSGRYNEQF
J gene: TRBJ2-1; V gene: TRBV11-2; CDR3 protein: ASSPPSLTREQF
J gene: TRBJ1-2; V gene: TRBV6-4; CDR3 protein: ASSDSGLGYT
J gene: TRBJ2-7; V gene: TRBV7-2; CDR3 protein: ASSPGVAGAYEQY
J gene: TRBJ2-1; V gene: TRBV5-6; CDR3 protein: ASSLRQVDNEQF
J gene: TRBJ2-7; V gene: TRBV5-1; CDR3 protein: ASSLVRTSVYEQY
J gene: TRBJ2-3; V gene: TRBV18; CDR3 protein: ASSPQKTGTGTQY
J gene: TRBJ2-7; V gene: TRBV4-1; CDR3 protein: ASSQATGGWEQY
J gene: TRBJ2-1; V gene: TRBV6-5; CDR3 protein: ASSYAGSEQF
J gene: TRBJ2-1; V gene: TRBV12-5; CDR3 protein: ASGPGTSPYNEQF
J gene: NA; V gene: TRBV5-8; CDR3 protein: ASSLKGESEQY
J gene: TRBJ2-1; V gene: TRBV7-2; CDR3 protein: ASSAQKSSGEQF
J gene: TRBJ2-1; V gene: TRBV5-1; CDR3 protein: ASSLERGGGFDEQF